A single sample is the source of the 17 T cell receptor beta chains below, sequenced in a study of CXCR3-negative and CXCR3-positive naive CD8 T cells. Study-level findings and limits: Naive cells with CXCR3 showed TRB CDR3s that were more hydrophobic than those in CXCR3-negative naive cells.

The authors made the TRB cDNA libraries by 5' RACE using UMI labels. TCRdb reanalyzed the 5' RACE reads, giving one entry per CDR3 protein sequence and no DNA. The sample has approximately 59,000 distinct CDR3 sequences, and its top ten clones hold approximately 0.71%. Their antigens are not known. The sequenced material came from naive CXCR3+ CD8+ T cells from blood. Subset: CD45RO-CCR7+CD27+CD95- naive CD8+ T cells expressing CXCR3 (TNR3+). The source of these receptors is a human donor in good health. Some clones in this sample may be carry-over from other donors' samples.

The V and J genes are TRBV3-1 and TRBJ2-5; lacking DNA, the TRBD1 call made by TCRdb goes unchecked. CDR3 length: 17 residues. CDR1 and CDR2 (germline): LGHDT, YNNKEL (reference sequence). The CDR3 sequence: CASSQGGRGQGQETQYF.

The V gene is TRBV3-1, the J gene TRBJ2-3; TCRdb selects TRBD2, and the lack of DNA leaves this call unchecked. Looked up from germline, CDR1 is LGHDT and CDR2 is YNNKEL (reference sequence). The CDR3 has 18 residues. CDR3 sequence reads: CASSQDSGLAGSTDTQYF.

The rearrangement uses TRBV19 and TRBJ1-2. The CDR3 sequence is 11 residues long. The germline CDR1 and CDR2 sequences are LNHDA and SQIVND (reference sequence). The CDR3 sequence: CAIKEIYGYTF.

The chain couples TRBV29-1 to TRBJ2-2. The germline CDR1 and CDR2 sequences are SQVTM and ANQGSEA. The CDR3 is 14 residues long. CDR3 in amino acids: CSVESIPNTGELFF.

The gene calls are TRBV4-2 and TRBJ2-3; as DNA is missing, the TRBD1 call by TCRdb cannot be tested. CDR3 length: 16 amino acids. Per germline, CDR1 LGHNA and CDR2 YNFKEQ. This chain's CDR3 is CASSQDPGAGGDTQYF.

The V and J genes are TRBV27 and TRBJ1-5. Germline CDR1 and CDR2: MNHEY and SMNVEV (reference sequence). This CDR3 region has 14 residues. The CDR3 region is CASSTGRVDQPQHF.

The rearrangement links TRBV29-1 to TRBJ2-2; there is no DNA to check the TCRdb D call of TRBD2. Germline V gene data show CDR1 as SQVTM and CDR2 as ANQGSEA. The CDR3 totals 13 residues. The CDR3 here is CSVVRENTGELFF.

This chain uses TRBV11-3 with TRBJ2-7. Germline values: CDR1 SGHNT, CDR2 YENEEA. This CDR3 is built from 12 residues. CDR3 protein: CASSFAYYEQYF.

The chain is built from TRBV6-2 or TRBV6-3 and TRBJ2-1; TCRdb names TRBD1, which stays unverified in the absence of DNA. The CDR3 totals 15 residues. The V gene's germline CDR1 is MNHEY and CDR2 SVGEGT. CDR3 amino acids: CASRRGTDLYNEQFF.

This chain connects TRBV20-1 to TRBJ2-3; TCRdb reports TRBD2, a call that lacks DNA to check it against. This CDR3 is 16 amino acids long. CDR1 is DFQATT, CDR2 SNEGSKA, per germline (reference sequence). The CDR3 loop is CSAPAYSGGATDTQYF.

V and J are TRBV28 and TRBJ2-7; absent DNA, TCRdb's TRBD1 call cannot be checked. The length of the CDR3 is 15 residues. The V gene's germline CDR1 is MDHEN and CDR2 SYDVKM. CDR3 in amino acids: CASSFRDRGKYEQYF. The complete variable domain, with remaining parts taken from reference TRBV28 and TRBJ2-7, reads DVKVTQSSRYLVKRTGEKVFLECVQDMDHENMFWYRQDPGLGLRLIYFSYDVKMKEKGDIPEGYSVSREKKERFSLILESASTNQTSMYLCASSFRDRGKYEQYFGPGTRLTVT.

This chain uses TRBV6-2 or TRBV6-3 with TRBJ2-7; the D call of TRBD2 rests on TCRdb alone, since no DNA is present to check it. CDR1 is MNHEY and CDR2 is SVGEGT in the germline V gene. The CDR3 is 14 residues long. The CDR3 here is CASRHGASGSEQYF.

The chain combines TRBV7-3 with TRBJ2-3; the TRBD1 assignment by TCRdb is unverifiable without DNA. This CDR3 is built from 15 residues. Germline CDR1 and CDR2: SGHTA and FQGTGA. The CDR3 sequence: CASSLVWGSTDTQYF.

J is TRBJ2-3 and V is TRBV20-1; the TCRdb call, TRBD1, lacks DNA for checking. The CDR3 totals 14 residues. Germline CDR1 is DFQATT and CDR2 is SNEGSKA (reference sequence). The CDR3 protein is CSSPDGEPTDTQYF.

The gene calls are TRBV14 and TRBJ2-2; the TCRdb D gene call, TRBD1, has no DNA to confirm it. Germline CDR1 SGHDN, CDR2 FVKESK. The length of the CDR3 is 15 residues. This chain's CDR3 is CASSQDEGSTGELFF.

V is TRBV6-6 and J is TRBJ2-5; TCRdb's D gene call, TRBD1, goes unchecked for lack of DNA. The CDR3 has 14 residues. The germline V gene has CDR1 MNHNY and CDR2 SVGAGI (reference sequence). The CDR3: CASRTRGTQETQYF.

The chain carries TRBV20-1 and TRBJ2-5; the TRBD2 assignment by TCRdb is unverifiable without DNA. The germline V gene encodes CDR1 DFQATT and CDR2 SNEGSKA (reference sequence). This CDR3 spans 14 amino acids. The CDR3 spells CSARDALRAETQYF.